This T cell receptor beta chain was sequenced during a study of patients and donors after allogeneic stem cell transplantation. This clonotype was seen only a few times. The V gene's germline CDR1 is SGHRS and CDR2 YFSETQ. Trimming left V 0 bases short and J 8 bases short, with 14 bases between. CDR3 length: 14 residues. TCRdb reprocessed the RT-PCR reads via MiXCR and lists one record per CDR3 protein. The data contain roughly 200,000 distinct CDR3 sequences, 38% of them singletons. The chain couples TRBV5-1 to TRBJ1-2, with no clear D. The receptor was derived from a human donor who was either an allogeneic HSCT recipient or a stem cell or donor lymphocyte infusion donor (not recorded which). It is not recorded whose cells these are; they may come from a transplant donor. The sample taken for sequencing was blood, either unsorted or a sorted T cell fraction (not recorded which). In DNA, the CDR3 is TGCGCCAGCAGCTTGGATCTTGGGAGATGGGGCTACACCTTC. Amino acid sequence: CASSLDLGRWGYTF.